Following are 22 T cell receptor beta chains from one sample sequenced in a study of T cells in Graves' hyperthyroidism and ophthalmopathy. The investigators amplified TCR beta CDR3 regions from RNA transcripts. The HTBI set primed first-round TCR CDR3 RT-PCR. TCRdb re-analysed the multiplex PCR reads in MiXCR, keeping a single row per CDR3 protein. The sample yields around 290,000 distinct CDR3 sequences, roughly 13% seen once. Sample: blood. These receptors were collected from a woman between 40 and 50 years old with Graves' hyperthyroidism.

This clonotype was seen more than once but under ten times. The V and J genes are TRBV5-1 and TRBJ1-3; D is ambiguous. Between the trimmed V and J ends, which lost 0 bases and 4 bases, there was a span of 14 bases. The CDR3 is made up of 16 amino acids. CDR1 and CDR2 from the germline V gene are SGHRS and YFSETQ. CDR3 nucleotide sequence: TGCGCCAGCAGCTTGGGACGGGCAGACTCGGGAAACACCATATATTTT. The encoded protein is CASSLGRADSGNTIYF.

At least ten counts were recorded for this clonotype. This sequence joins TRBV7-9 and TRBJ1-5; D might be TRBD1 (5 bases). The CDR3 covers 14 residues. The germline V gene encodes CDR1 SEHNR and CDR2 FQNEAQ (reference sequence). Trimming removed 5 bases from V and 7 bases from J, with 15 bases in between. CDR3 in DNA: TGTGCCAGCAGCCCGGGGGTGGGTGGCCAGCCCCAGCATTTT. It codes for CASSPGVGGQPQHF.

This clonotype has ten or more counts. The chain carries TRBV3-1 and TRBJ2-5; 10 bases match TRBD1. Germline CDR1 is LGHDT and CDR2 is YNNKEL (reference sequence). The junction had 5 bases not matched to a gene; V was cut back by 4 bases and J by 3 bases. This CDR3 region has 15 residues. The CDR3 DNA is TGTGCCAGCAGCCCCTGGACAGGGGGTGAAGAGACCCAGTACTTC. It specifies CASSPWTGGEETQYF.

The chain couples TRBV25-1 to TRBJ2-2; D is unresolved. V gave up 6 bases and J gave up 6 bases, with 5 bases separating them. The CDR3 loop spans 11 amino acids. From germline, CDR1 is MGHDK and CDR2 SYGVNS. In nucleotides, the CDR3 is TGTGCCAGCAGCACTTCCGGGGAGCTGTTTTTT. Its translation: CASSTSGELFF. The entire variable domain, with the rest obtained from reference TRBV25-1 and TRBJ2-2, is as follows: EADIYQTPRYLVIGTGKKITLECSQTMGHDKMYWYQQDPGMELHLIHYSYGVNSTEKGDLSSESTVSRIRTEHFPLTLESARPSHTSQYLCASSTSGELFFGEGSRLTVL.

There are many counts of this clonotype. The CDR3 spells CASSPRPTSGANVLTF. The CDR3 DNA reads as TGTGCCAGCAGTCCCCGACCGACCTCTGGGGCCAACGTCCTGACTTTC. This chain joins TRBV28 and TRBJ2-6; no definite D call. V was cut by 5 bases and J by 0 bases, with 11 bases left in between. Germline V gene sequence: CDR1 MDHEN, CDR2 SYDVKM. The CDR3 is 16 residues long. The variable domain in full, with the rest retrieved from reference TRBV28 and TRBJ2-6, is DVKVTQSSRYLVKRTGEKVFLECVQDMDHENMFWYRQDPGLGLRLIYFSYDVKMKEKGDIPEGYSVSREKKERFSLILESASTNQTSMYLCASSPRPTSGANVLTFGAGSRLTVL.

This clonotype came up many times. The chain recombines TRBV6-5 with TRBJ2-5, with 7 positions matching TRBD2. The length of the CDR3 is 15 residues. The V and J ends lost 0 bases and 5 bases, in that order; junction bases with no gene match: 6. Per germline, CDR1 MNHEY and CDR2 SVGAGI. CDR3 DNA: TGTGCCAGCAGTTACTCTGCGGGAGCGTGGGAGACCCAGTACTTC. This translates into CASSYSAGAWETQYF.

The rearrangement joins TRBV7-3 to TRBJ2-6; D is uncertain. CDR1 is SGHTA and CDR2 is FQGTGA in the germline V gene. This CDR3 region has 14 residues. V was trimmed by 5 bases and J by 4 bases, leaving 9 bases between them. The CDR3 sequence: CASSPHQGANVLTF. The DNA of the CDR3 is TGTGCCAGCAGCCCACACCAAGGGGCCAACGTCCTGACTTTC.

This clonotype has ten or more counts. The genes are TRBV7-2 and TRBJ1-4, with 8 bases identical to TRBD1. V dropped 6 bases and J dropped 8; count of bases not matched to a gene: 8. This CDR3 is built from 14 residues. Germline assignment: CDR1 SGHTA and CDR2 FQGNSA. CDR3 nucleotide sequence: TGTGCCAGCAGTATCGGCAGGGGGCAGGAAAAACTGTTTTTT. It encodes CASSIGRGQEKLFF.

The CDR3 sequence is CATSEGARDEQFF. In nucleotides, the CDR3 is TGTGCCACCAGTGAGGGGGCCCGAGATGAGCAGTTCTTC. The rearrangement links TRBV24-1 to TRBJ2-1; TRBD1 might be the D (6 bases). The length of the CDR3 is 13 residues. CDR1 and CDR2 from the germline V gene are KGHDR and SFDVKD. Trimming stripped 4 bases from V and 8 bases from J, with 11 bases between.

This chain links TRBV5-6 with TRBJ1-5; 11 nucleotides agree with TRBD1. Germline V gene data show CDR1 as SGHDT and CDR2 as YYEEEE. This CDR3 has 15 residues. Losses at the gene ends were 4 bases for V and 6 bases for J; bases not matched to a gene: 6. As DNA, the CDR3 is TGTGCCAGCAGCACCGGACAGGGGGCGATTCAGCCCCAGCATTTT. Translated: CASSTGQGAIQPQHF. Full variable domain (rest looked up from reference TRBV5-6 and TRBJ1-5): DAGVTQSPTHLIKTRGQQVTLRCSPKSGHDTVSWYQQALGQGPQFIFQYYEEEERQRGNFPDRFSGHQFPNYSSELNVNALLLGDSALYLCASSTGQGAIQPQHFGDGTRLSIL.

About this clonotype itself: The conserved phenylalanine or tryptophan is not found at the CDR3 terminus, so this likely reflects a read error. The gene calls are TRBV24-1 and TRBJ2-3; no definite D call. V lost 10 bases and J 2 bases, leaving 12 bases between the germline ends. This CDR3 comprises 13 residues. CDR1 and CDR2 from the germline V gene are KGHDR and SFDVKD. The DNA for the CDR3 is TGTGCCACTTGTGGACGGAACACAGATACGCAGTATCTT. Protein sequence: CATCGRNTDTQYL.

This clonotype was counted a few times. This chain joins TRBV30 and TRBJ2-1, with 10 positions matching TRBD1. The germline gives CDR1 GTSNPN, CDR2 SVGIG (reference sequence). V shed 4 bases, J shed 4 bases, and the junction held 7 bases outside the gene matches. The CDR3 is made up of 15 amino acids. The CDR3 is CAWNPGQGNYNEQFF. In nucleotides, the CDR3 is TGTGCCTGGAATCCGGGACAGGGGAATTACAATGAGCAGTTCTTC.

A word on this clonotype: A single base separates this from a much larger clone, so it may be a read error. The chain carries TRBV11-3 and TRBJ2-1; 9 positions agree with TRBD2. The CDR3 has 13 amino acids. V was clipped by 5 bases and J by 12 bases; unmatched bases: 8. Germline CDR1 and CDR2: SGHNT and YENEEA. In DNA form, the CDR3 reads TGTGCCAGCAGCAAAAGACTAGCGGTTGGGCAGTTCTTC. Translating gives CASSKRLAVGQFF.

At least ten counts were recorded for this clonotype. The chain recombines TRBV19 with TRBJ1-1; 7 nucleotides agree with TRBD1. V shed 3 bases, J shed 6 bases, and the junction held 10 bases outside the gene matches. The germline gives CDR1 LNHDA, CDR2 SQIVND (reference sequence). The CDR3 has 15 residues. CDR3 amino acids: CASSISGRGYAEAFF. The DNA of the CDR3 is TGTGCCAGTAGTATCTCGGGCAGGGGGTACGCTGAAGCTTTCTTT.

This clonotype was detected only a few times. This chain connects TRBV12-5 to TRBJ2-1, with a weak D call TRBD1 (6 bases). Germline V CDR1 and CDR2: LGHNT, FRNRAP. This CDR3 region has 16 residues. Trimming took 1 base from V and 0 from J, leaving 10 bases between them. CDR3 in amino acids: CASGLGTGSSYNEQFF. The CDR3 DNA reads TGTGCTAGTGGTTTGGGAACAGGGAGCTCCTACAATGAGCAGTTCTTC. Complete variable domain (other parts from reference TRBV12-5 and TRBJ2-1): DARVTQTPRHKVTEMGQEVTMRCQPILGHNTVFWYRQTMMQGLELLAYFRNRAPLDDSGMPKDRFSAEMPDATLATLKIQPSEPRDSAVYFCASGLGTGSSYNEQFFGPGTRLTVL.

There are many counts of this clonotype. The chain is built from TRBV3-1 and TRBJ1-1, with TRBD1 as a possible D gene (5 bases). The CDR3 extends over 15 amino acids. Trimming shortened V by 3 bases and J by 0 bases, and 11 bases separated the two germline ends. Germline V lookup: CDR1 LGHDT, CDR2 YNNKEL (reference sequence). CDR3 coding DNA: TGTGCCAGCAGCCAGGGGGGACTGATGAACACTGAAGCTTTCTTT. Translation: CASSQGGLMNTEAFF.

This clonotype was observed at least ten times. CDR3 in amino acids: CASSRGMDSYNYGYTF. CDR3 in DNA: TGCGCCAGCAGCCGGGGTATGGACAGCTATAACTATGGCTACACCTTC. This chain joins TRBV5-1 and TRBJ1-2, with D possibly TRBD1 on 6 matching bases. Germline CDR1 SGHRS, CDR2 YFSETQ. V lost 4 bases to trimming and J lost 1 base, with 17 bases between them. The CDR3 covers 16 residues.

The chain carries TRBV15 and TRBJ1-5, with D unresolved. Looked up from germline, CDR1 is LNHNV and CDR2 is YYDKDF (reference sequence). The CDR3 is made up of 15 amino acids. With 1 base removed from V and 5 bases from J, the gap between germline ends came to 12 bases. The CDR3 loop is CATSRAKGLYQPQHF. Written as DNA, the CDR3 is TGTGCCACCAGCAGAGCCAAGGGCTTGTATCAGCCCCAGCATTTT.

The rearrangement uses TRBV12-3 or TRBV12-4 and TRBJ2-2; 10 bases are shared with TRBD1. The length of the CDR3 is 14 residues. The trim removed 6 bases at V and 6 bases at J, leaving 4 bases unmatched. The DNA of the CDR3 is TGTGCCAGCAGGTCCGGACAGGGGGCCGGGGAGCTGTTTTTT. As protein: CASRSGQGAGELFF.

This clonotype was seen many times. This chain uses TRBV7-2 with TRBJ2-7; 8 bases are a match to TRBD2. This CDR3 has 15 amino acids. In germline, CDR1 is SGHTA, CDR2 FQGNSA. Trimming took 1 base from V and 7 from J; bases not matched to a gene: 9. In nucleotides, the CDR3 is TGTGCCAGCAGCTTAGGGGGACTAGGGGGGCGAGAGCAGTACTTC. It yields the protein CASSLGGLGGREQYF.

This clonotype has at least ten counts. The CDR3 is CASSRQADAASPLHF. CDR3 DNA: TGTGCCAGCAGTCGTCAGGCGGATGCGGCTTCACCCCTCCACTTT. The chain couples TRBV6-1 to TRBJ1-6; D is unresolved. Trimming stripped 5 bases from V and 9 bases from J, with 17 bases between. CDR3 length: 15 amino acids. The V gene's germline CDR1 is MNHNS and CDR2 SASEGT.

The gene calls are TRBV2 and TRBJ2-7, with 9 bases lining up with TRBD1. Unmatched junction bases numbered 6, after V lost 6 bases and J lost 3 bases. The CDR3 spans 14 residues. Germline V CDR1 and CDR2: SNHLY, FYNNEI. This chain's CDR3 is CASRAGTGIYEQYF. DNA for the CDR3: TGTGCCAGCAGGGCCGGGACAGGGATCTACGAGCAGTACTTC.